Given below is one T cell receptor beta chain in context. The antigen remains unidentified. The sample's time point: blood 2 weeks post-SBRT. Treatment indicated: 15 Gy SBRT to primary tumor, nephrectomy 4 weeks later. The patient's renal cell carcinoma had clear cell pathology. The data were produced by immunoSEQ multiplex PCR, yet TCRdb's version contains in-frame clones alone and is incomplete. The sample lists 100,000 to 150,000 clones; about 81% were seen once. Looked up from germline, CDR1 is MDHEN and CDR2 is SYDVKM. Trimming left V 3 bases short and J 2 bases short, with 11 bases between. The CDR3 is made up of 14 amino acids. The sample is drawn from a study of radiation and T cells in renal cell carcinoma. Study background: Nephrectomy followed 15 Gy stereotactic body radiation by 4 weeks.

General study results and limits: In blood, top tumor clones expanded by 2 weeks, shrinking by 4. Without pretreatment biopsies, baseline tumor clonotype presence was undetermined.

This chain connects TRBV28 to TRBJ2-7; tentatively, D is TRBD1 or TRBD2 (5 bases each). This TCR was sampled from a middle-aged man with renal cell carcinoma. This specimen was blood, taken from a patient whose treatment included radiotherapy and nephrectomy. The DNA for the CDR3 is TGTGCCAGCAGTTTGCAGGGAGCTGCCTACGAGCAGTACTTC. As protein: CASSLQGAAYEQYF.